These T cell receptor beta chains were read from a single sample in a study of blood T cell repertoires in COVID-19. Clones were sequenced by immunoSEQ multiplex PCR, and TCRdb holds only the in-frame ones, with some missing. This sample has tens of thousands of clones, with roughly 80% found just once. The sample was peripheral blood. These receptors all come from a human donor in a cohort sampled during active COVID-19. The CDR3 runs from the conserved cysteine through the conserved F or W. The D gene is left open where the match is weak. Clone size is given for some rows only: seen once, a few or many times, or a class if the clone is expanded.

D gene: TRBD1; V gene: TRBV4-3; J gene: TRBJ1-1; clone size: NA; CDR3 DNA: TGCGCCAGCAGCCAAGATCGGAGACAGGGAGCCAACACTGAAGCTTTCTTT; CDR3 protein: CASSQDRRQGANTEAFF
D gene: TRBD1; V gene: TRBV5-6; J gene: TRBJ1-1; clone size: NA; CDR3 DNA: TGTGCCAGCAGCATCGGACAGGGGGCCGCTGAAGCTTTCTTT; CDR3 protein: CASSIGQGAAEAFF
D gene: NA; V gene: TRBV16; J gene: TRBJ1-1; clone size: NA; CDR3 DNA: TGTGCCAGCAGCCAATCCGGGGGTACTGAAGCTTTCTTT; CDR3 protein: CASSQSGGTEAFF
D gene: NA; V gene: TRBV19; J gene: TRBJ1-2; clone size: NA; CDR3 DNA: TGTGCCAGTAGTATAGTAGGGACTGACTACACCTTC; CDR3 protein: CASSIVGTDYTF
D gene: NA; V gene: TRBV19; J gene: TRBJ2-7; clone size: NA; CDR3 DNA: TGTGCCAGTAGTATTGTTGGACAAGCCTACGAGCAGTACTTC; CDR3 protein: CASSIVGQAYEQYF
D gene: NA; V gene: TRBV6-2/TRBV6-3; J gene: TRBJ1-3; clone size: NA; CDR3 DNA: TGTGCCAGCAGCCGGACTGGGACTGGAAACACCATATATTTT; CDR3 protein: CASSRTGTGNTIYF
D gene: TRBD1; V gene: TRBV28; J gene: TRBJ2-7; clone size: NA; CDR3 DNA: TGTGCCAGCAGTTTAGGGACAGGGTTACCCTACGAGCAGTACTTC; CDR3 protein: CASSLGTGLPYEQYF
D gene: NA; V gene: TRBV7-3; J gene: TRBJ1-6; clone size: NA; CDR3 DNA: TGTGCCAGCAGTTGGCAGGGGAATTCACCCCTCCACTTT; CDR3 protein: CASSWQGNSPLHF
D gene: TRBD2; V gene: TRBV28; J gene: TRBJ2-3; clone size: NA; CDR3 DNA: TGTGCCAGCAGTGAAGCTAGCGGGAGGGCCTGGCCGGACACAGATACGCAGTATTTT; CDR3 protein: CASSEASGRAWPDTDTQYF
D gene: TRBD2; V gene: TRBV29-1; J gene: TRBJ2-3; clone size: NA; CDR3 DNA: TGCAGCGTCCCCTGGACTAGAAGCACAGATACGCAGTATTTT; CDR3 protein: CSVPWTRSTDTQYF
D gene: TRBD1; V gene: TRBV5-1; J gene: TRBJ1-4; clone size: once; CDR3 DNA: TGCGCCAGCAGCCCACAGGGGTTAGGTGAAAAACTGTTTTTT; CDR3 protein: CASSPQGLGEKLFF
D gene: NA; V gene: TRBV27; J gene: TRBJ2-7; clone size: NA; CDR3 DNA: TGTGCCAGCAGTTTCCGACAGTACTACGAGCAGTACTTC; CDR3 protein: CASSFRQYYEQYF
D gene: TRBD2; V gene: TRBV7-9; J gene: TRBJ2-5; clone size: NA; CDR3 DNA: TGTGCCAGCAGATCCGGGGGGGTGAGAGAGACCCAGTACTTC; CDR3 protein: CASRSGGVRETQYF
D gene: NA; V gene: TRBV4-3; J gene: TRBJ2-5; clone size: NA; CDR3 DNA: TGCGCCAGCAGCCAAGGAAGGGGGAGTGAGGGGACCCAGTACTTC; CDR3 protein: CASSQGRGSEGTQYF
D gene: NA; V gene: TRBV7-6; J gene: TRBJ2-7; clone size: NA; CDR3 DNA: TGTGCCAGCAGCTCACAAGACAGTTACGAGCAGTACTTC; CDR3 protein: CASSSQDSYEQYF
D gene: NA; V gene: TRBV10-1; J gene: TRBJ1-3; clone size: NA; CDR3 DNA: TGCGCCAGCAGAGTATGGGGGCATGGAAACACCATATATTTT; CDR3 protein: CASRVWGHGNTIYF
D gene: NA; V gene: TRBV6-2/TRBV6-3; J gene: TRBJ1-1; clone size: NA; CDR3 DNA: TGTGCCAGCAGTTACTCGACTGGGACACACGAAGCTTTCTTT; CDR3 protein: CASSYSTGTHEAFF
D gene: TRBD2; V gene: TRBV10-2; J gene: TRBJ2-7; clone size: NA; CDR3 DNA: TGCGCCAGCAGTGAGTCCTGGGGGGGTCGGAGTGGCGAGCAGTACTTC; CDR3 protein: CASSESWGGRSGEQYF
D gene: TRBD2; V gene: TRBV10-2; J gene: TRBJ2-7; clone size: NA; CDR3 DNA: TGCGCCAGCAACCTAGCGGGAGGGTCCTACGAGCAGTACTTC; CDR3 protein: CASNLAGGSYEQYF
D gene: NA; V gene: TRBV19; J gene: TRBJ2-7; clone size: once; CDR3 DNA: TGTGCCAGTAGTATAGGAACGGGAACCTACGAGCAGTACTTC; CDR3 protein: CASSIGTGTYEQYF
D gene: NA; V gene: TRBV5-4; J gene: TRBJ2-2; clone size: once; CDR3 DNA: TGTGCCAGCAGCAAAGGACAGTTTTACACCGGGGAGCTGTTTTTT; CDR3 protein: CASSKGQFYTGELFF
D gene: TRBD2; V gene: TRBV30; J gene: TRBJ2-1; clone size: once; CDR3 DNA: TGTGCCTGGAGTCAGCGGGAGTTCGATGAGCAGTTCTTC; CDR3 protein: CAWSQREFDEQFF
D gene: NA; V gene: TRBV7-8; J gene: TRBJ2-1; clone size: NA; CDR3 DNA: TGTGCCAGCAGCCCCTCCAGGGGAGTATACAATGAGCAGTTCTTC; CDR3 protein: CASSPSRGVYNEQFF
D gene: NA; V gene: TRBV5-6; J gene: TRBJ2-5; clone size: NA; CDR3 DNA: TGTGCCAGCAGCGTACGGGTGAAAGAGACCCAGTACTTC; CDR3 protein: CASSVRVKETQYF
D gene: TRBD2; V gene: TRBV4-2; J gene: TRBJ2-7; clone size: NA; CDR3 DNA: TGTGCCAGCAGCCAAGTCGGACTAGCGGGAGAAGGCGAGCAGTACTTC; CDR3 protein: CASSQVGLAGEGEQYF
D gene: NA; V gene: TRBV29-1; J gene: TRBJ2-1; clone size: NA; CDR3 DNA: TGCAGCGTTGTCACTGGTTCCTACAATGAGCAGTTCTTC; CDR3 protein: CSVVTGSYNEQFF
D gene: NA; V gene: TRBV6-2/TRBV6-3; J gene: TRBJ2-7; clone size: NA; CDR3 DNA: TGTGCCAGCAGTTACTCCACCTACGAGCAGTACTTC; CDR3 protein: CASSYSTYEQYF
D gene: TRBD1; V gene: TRBV5-1; J gene: TRBJ1-4; clone size: NA; CDR3 DNA: TGCGCCAGCAGCTTGGGGACAGGGGGCTCTGGAAAACTGTTTTTT; CDR3 protein: CASSLGTGGSGKLFF
D gene: TRBD2; V gene: TRBV10-3; J gene: TRBJ2-3; clone size: NA; CDR3 DNA: TGTGCCAGTGGACTAGCGGGATCCCACGGCACAGATACGCAGTATTTT; CDR3 protein: CASGLAGSHGTDTQYF
D gene: NA; V gene: TRBV28; J gene: TRBJ2-7; clone size: NA; CDR3 DNA: TGTGCCAGCAGTCTAGCGTTTCGGAGTTTGGGGAGTGAGCAGTACTTC; CDR3 protein: CASSLAFRSLGSEQYF
D gene: NA; V gene: TRBV6-5; J gene: TRBJ1-1; clone size: NA; CDR3 DNA: TGTGCCAGCAGTTACTCGATCGGGATGGCGAACACTGAAGCTTTCTTT; CDR3 protein: CASSYSIGMANTEAFF
D gene: TRBD2; V gene: TRBV29-1; J gene: TRBJ2-3; clone size: NA; CDR3 DNA: TGCAGCGTTGTTGCTAGCGGGAGGGCAGACCGGGGGGATACGCAGTATTTT; CDR3 protein: CSVVASGRADRGDTQYF
D gene: TRBD1; V gene: TRBV11-2; J gene: TRBJ1-1; clone size: NA; CDR3 DNA: TGTGCCAGCAGCACCGGGACAGGCAATGAAGCTTTCTTT; CDR3 protein: CASSTGTGNEAFF
D gene: NA; V gene: TRBV7-9; J gene: TRBJ2-7; clone size: few; CDR3 DNA: TGTGCCAGCATGTCGTACGGGTACTCCTACGAGCAGTACTTC; CDR3 protein: CASMSYGYSYEQYF
D gene: TRBD1; V gene: TRBV7-6; J gene: TRBJ2-7; clone size: NA; CDR3 DNA: TGTGCCAGCAGCAGACAGGGGTACGAGCAGTACTTC; CDR3 protein: CASSRQGYEQYF
D gene: TRBD1; V gene: TRBV5-6; J gene: TRBJ2-5; clone size: NA; CDR3 DNA: TGTGCCAGCAGCTTGGTTCGGGACAGGGATACTGAGACCCAGTACTTC; CDR3 protein: CASSLVRDRDTETQYF
D gene: NA; V gene: TRBV5-5; J gene: TRBJ1-1; clone size: NA; CDR3 DNA: TGTGCCAAAAACCCGTCGGGAGGGGTCACTGAAGCTTTCTTT; CDR3 protein: CAKNPSGGVTEAFF
D gene: TRBD1; V gene: TRBV6-4; J gene: TRBJ2-3; clone size: NA; CDR3 DNA: TGTGCCAGCAGTGACTCAGGGGGCGCAGATACGCAGTATTTT; CDR3 protein: CASSDSGGADTQYF
D gene: NA; V gene: TRBV6-6; J gene: TRBJ2-7; clone size: many; CDR3 DNA: TGTGCCAGCAGTTTATCAGGGGAAGGGGCCTACGAGCAGTACTTC; CDR3 protein: CASSLSGEGAYEQYF
D gene: NA; V gene: TRBV19; J gene: TRBJ1-1; clone size: NA; CDR3 DNA: TGTGCCAGTAGTATAGTAGACAGGAACACTGAAGCTTTCTTT; CDR3 protein: CASSIVDRNTEAFF
D gene: NA; V gene: TRBV4-1; J gene: TRBJ1-1; clone size: few; CDR3 DNA: TGCGCCAGCAGCCAAAGCAGGTCAACTGAAGCTTTCTTT; CDR3 protein: CASSQSRSTEAFF
D gene: TRBD2; V gene: TRBV7-9; J gene: TRBJ2-1; clone size: NA; CDR3 DNA: TGTGCCAGCAGCAAGACTAGCGGGTCTCTCTACAATGAGCAGTTCTTC; CDR3 protein: CASSKTSGSLYNEQFF
D gene: NA; V gene: TRBV4-1; J gene: TRBJ1-5; clone size: NA; CDR3 DNA: TGCGCCAGCAGCCAAGACGTCGGCAATCAGCCCCAGCATTTT; CDR3 protein: CASSQDVGNQPQHF
D gene: TRBD2; V gene: TRBV27; J gene: TRBJ2-1; clone size: NA; CDR3 DNA: TGTGCCAGCAGTTTGAGGACTAGCGGCTACAATGAGCAGTTCTTC; CDR3 protein: CASSLRTSGYNEQFF
D gene: TRBD2; V gene: TRBV29-1; J gene: TRBJ2-5; clone size: NA; CDR3 DNA: TGCAGCGTGGCGGGGGGAACAGACCCTACTGAGACCCAGTACTTC; CDR3 protein: CSVAGGTDPTETQYF
D gene: NA; V gene: TRBV24-1; J gene: TRBJ2-5; clone size: NA; CDR3 DNA: TGTGCCACCAGTGATAATACGGGACAAGAGACCCAGTACTTC; CDR3 protein: CATSDNTGQETQYF
D gene: NA; V gene: TRBV19; J gene: TRBJ2-2; clone size: few; CDR3 DNA: TGTGCCAGTAGTATAGATCGAGGCGTCACCGGGGAGCTGTTTTTT; CDR3 protein: CASSIDRGVTGELFF
D gene: NA; V gene: TRBV24-1; J gene: TRBJ2-5; clone size: NA; CDR3 DNA: TGTGCCACCAGTGATATAAGCGCGGGGGCCGGGACCCAGTACTTC; CDR3 protein: CATSDISAGAGTQYF
D gene: TRBD1; V gene: TRBV30; J gene: TRBJ1-3; clone size: NA; CDR3 DNA: TGTGCCTGGCAGGGACAGCTAATCTATTTT; CDR3 protein: CAWQGQLIYF
D gene: TRBD2; V gene: TRBV10-3; J gene: TRBJ2-7; clone size: NA; CDR3 DNA: TGTGCCATCAGTTCGGGGGGGGCGCCTACCTACGAGCAGTACTTC; CDR3 protein: CAISSGGAPTYEQYF
D gene: NA; V gene: TRBV18; J gene: TRBJ2-3; clone size: NA; CDR3 DNA: TGTGCCAGCTCACTCGAGGCGGGTGCAGATACGCAGTATTTT; CDR3 protein: CASSLEAGADTQYF
D gene: TRBD2; V gene: TRBV9; J gene: TRBJ2-3; clone size: once; CDR3 DNA: TGTGCCAGCAGCGTAGGGGCTAGCGGGAGCACAGATACGCAGTATTTT; CDR3 protein: CASSVGASGSTDTQYF
D gene: TRBD2; V gene: TRBV9; J gene: TRBJ2-7; clone size: NA; CDR3 DNA: TGTGCCAGCAGCGTAGCGGGACTAGCGGGCTGGTACGAGCAGTACTTC; CDR3 protein: CASSVAGLAGWYEQYF
D gene: TRBD2; V gene: TRBV6-5; J gene: TRBJ2-3; clone size: NA; CDR3 DNA: TGTGCCAGCAGTTACGGGACTAGCCGGACAGATACGCAGTATTTT; CDR3 protein: CASSYGTSRTDTQYF
D gene: NA; V gene: TRBV28; J gene: TRBJ2-6; clone size: NA; CDR3 DNA: TGTGCCAGCAGAAGGGAGTCTGGGGCCAACGTCCTGACTTTC; CDR3 protein: CASRRESGANVLTF
D gene: TRBD1; V gene: TRBV11-2; J gene: TRBJ1-1; clone size: NA; CDR3 DNA: TGTGCCAGCAGCTTAGGGCAGGGGGCGCGGGAAGCTTTCTTT; CDR3 protein: CASSLGQGAREAFF
D gene: NA; V gene: TRBV19; J gene: TRBJ1-1; clone size: NA; CDR3 DNA: TGTGCCAGTAGTGTCACAGGGCCCCCCGAGGCTTTCTTT; CDR3 protein: CASSVTGPPEAFF
D gene: TRBD2; V gene: TRBV9; J gene: TRBJ2-1; clone size: NA; CDR3 DNA: TGTGCCAGCAGCCAGCCCCAAGCGGGAGGAGGGGTTTACAATGAGCAGTTCTTC; CDR3 protein: CASSQPQAGGGVYNEQFF
D gene: TRBD1; V gene: TRBV10-2; J gene: TRBJ1-6; clone size: NA; CDR3 DNA: TGCGCCAGCAACCCCGGGACAGATGTTTCACCCCTCCACTTT; CDR3 protein: CASNPGTDVSPLHF
D gene: NA; V gene: TRBV6-2/TRBV6-3; J gene: TRBJ1-6; clone size: NA; CDR3 DNA: TGTGCCAGCAGTTACTACAGTAATTCACCCCTCCACTTT; CDR3 protein: CASSYYSNSPLHF